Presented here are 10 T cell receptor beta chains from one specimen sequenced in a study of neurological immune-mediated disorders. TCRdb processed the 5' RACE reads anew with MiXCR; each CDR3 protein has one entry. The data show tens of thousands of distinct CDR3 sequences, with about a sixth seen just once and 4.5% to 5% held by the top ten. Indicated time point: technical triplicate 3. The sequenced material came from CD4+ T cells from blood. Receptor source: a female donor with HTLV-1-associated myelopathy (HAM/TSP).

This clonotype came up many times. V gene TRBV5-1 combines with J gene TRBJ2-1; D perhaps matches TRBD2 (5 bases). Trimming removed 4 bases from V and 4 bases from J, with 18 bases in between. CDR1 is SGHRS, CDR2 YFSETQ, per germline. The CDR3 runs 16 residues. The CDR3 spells CASSPISGLAYNEQFF. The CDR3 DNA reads TGCGCCAGCAGCCCTATATCGGGATTAGCTTACAATGAGCAGTTCTTC.

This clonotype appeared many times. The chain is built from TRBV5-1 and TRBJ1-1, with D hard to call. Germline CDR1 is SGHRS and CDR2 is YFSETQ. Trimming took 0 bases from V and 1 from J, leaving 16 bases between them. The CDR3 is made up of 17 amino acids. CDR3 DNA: TGCGCCAGCAGCTTGGTCCCGGGCTTGGCAGGGAACACTGAAGCTTTCTTT. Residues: CASSLVPGLAGNTEAFF.

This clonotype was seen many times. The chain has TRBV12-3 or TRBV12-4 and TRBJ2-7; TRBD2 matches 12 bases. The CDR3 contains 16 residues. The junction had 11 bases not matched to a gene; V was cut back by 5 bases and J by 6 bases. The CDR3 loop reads CASSPLAGGRLSEQYF. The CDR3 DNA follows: TGTGCCAGCAGTCCCCTAGCGGGAGGGAGGTTGTCCGAGCAGTACTTC.

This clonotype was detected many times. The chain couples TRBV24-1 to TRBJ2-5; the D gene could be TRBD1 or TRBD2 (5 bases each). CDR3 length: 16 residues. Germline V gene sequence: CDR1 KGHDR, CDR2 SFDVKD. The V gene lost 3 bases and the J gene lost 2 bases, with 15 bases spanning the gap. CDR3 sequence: CATSDARDQTQETQYF. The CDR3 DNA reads TGTGCCACCAGTGATGCCCGGGACCAAACTCAAGAGACCCAGTACTTC.

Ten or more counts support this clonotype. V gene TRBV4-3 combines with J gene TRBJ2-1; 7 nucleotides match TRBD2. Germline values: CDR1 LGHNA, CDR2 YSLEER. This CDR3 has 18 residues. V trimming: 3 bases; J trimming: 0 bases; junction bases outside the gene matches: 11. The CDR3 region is CASSHRYSGDASYNEQFF. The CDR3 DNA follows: TGCGCCAGCAGCCATCGCTACAGCGGGGACGCCTCCTACAATGAGCAGTTCTTC.

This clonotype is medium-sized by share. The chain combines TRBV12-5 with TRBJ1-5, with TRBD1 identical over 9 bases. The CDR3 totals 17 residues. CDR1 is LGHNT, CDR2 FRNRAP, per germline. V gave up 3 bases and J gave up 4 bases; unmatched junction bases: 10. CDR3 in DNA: TGTGCTAGTGGTTTCACAGGGGGCAGGGGTTATAATCAGCCCCAGCATTTT. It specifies CASGFTGGRGYNQPQHF.

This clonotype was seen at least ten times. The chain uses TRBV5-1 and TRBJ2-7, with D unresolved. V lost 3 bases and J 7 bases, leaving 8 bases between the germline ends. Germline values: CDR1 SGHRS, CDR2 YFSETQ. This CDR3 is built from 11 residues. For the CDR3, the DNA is TGCGCCAGCAGCTCCGCAGGTGAGCAGTACTTC. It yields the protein CASSSAGEQYF.

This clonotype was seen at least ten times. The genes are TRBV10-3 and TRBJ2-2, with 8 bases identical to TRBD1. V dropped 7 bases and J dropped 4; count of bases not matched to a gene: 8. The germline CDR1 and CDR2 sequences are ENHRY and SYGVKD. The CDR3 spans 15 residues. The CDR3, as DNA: TGTGCCATCACTACCGGGACAGGTGGCACCGGGGAGCTGTTTTTT. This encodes CAITTGTGGTGELFF.

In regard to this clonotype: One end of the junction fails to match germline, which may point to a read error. The CDR3 loop is CSARTDNYGYTF. CDR3 nucleotides: TGTAGTGCTAGGACGGATAACTATGGCTACACCTTC. This chain uses TRBV20-1 with TRBJ1-2; no firm D call. This CDR3 has 12 amino acids. Germline V gene sequence: CDR1 DFQATT, CDR2 SNEGSKA (reference sequence).

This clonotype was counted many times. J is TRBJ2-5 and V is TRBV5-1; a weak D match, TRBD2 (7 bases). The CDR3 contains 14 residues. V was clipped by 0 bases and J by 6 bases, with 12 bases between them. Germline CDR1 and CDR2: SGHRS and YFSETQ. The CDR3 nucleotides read TGCGCCAGCAGCTTGGCAGAGGGGGGGAAGACCCAGTACTTC. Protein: CASSLAEGGKTQYF.